The following is a TCR beta chain sequence with its context. The antigen is undetermined. The data derive from a study of T cells in Graves' hyperthyroidism and ophthalmopathy. From RNA transcripts, TCR beta CDR3 regions were amplified. The HTBI primer set served for first-round RT-PCR of the TCR CDR3. TCRdb called the multiplex PCR reads again in MiXCR, with one record for every CDR3 protein. The sample holds over 450,000 distinct CDR3 sequences, roughly 15% seen once. The junction had 7 bases not matched to a gene; V was cut back by 0 bases and J by 6 bases. From germline, CDR1 is ENHRY and CDR2 SYGVKD. This CDR3 contains 16 residues. Whole-study findings and limits: Blood samples included most of the expanded thyroid clonotypes exceeding 0.001. A model built on 13 V-J features separated ophthalmopathy from stable hyperthyroidism.

At least 3 on the Clinical Activity Score was recorded for ophthalmopathy patients, who also had NOSPECS grade at least 4 and duration under 3 months. Lactation, pregnancy, other autoimmune disease or uncontrolled infection led to exclusion of patients. This TCR was recovered from a woman between 18 and 29 years old with Graves' ophthalmopathy. Sequenced: blood. The rearrangement links TRBV10-3 to TRBJ2-3, with TRBD1 identical over 9 bases. The CDR3 region is CAISESSTGGMDTQYF. CDR3 coding DNA: TGTGCCATCAGTGAGTCGTCGACAGGGGGTATGGATACGCAGTATTTT.